This is a list of T cell receptor beta chains from one sample in a study of T cells in Graves' hyperthyroidism and ophthalmopathy. TCRdb used MiXCR to reprocess the multiplex PCR reads, holding one entry per CDR3 protein. In the table there are 600,000 to 850,000 distinct CDR3 sequences, roughly a sixth of which are singletons. Sequencing was done on a sample of blood. The receptor source for this set is a woman aged 45-65 years with Graves' hyperthyroidism that later progressed to Graves' ophthalmopathy. Both conserved end residues are part of each CDR3. Fields, in order: D gene, J gene, clone size, V gene, CDR3 length, CDR3 protein, CDR3 DNA. D genes are given only for firm matches. Rows may omit the clone size; those that give it use once, few, many or a size class.

D: -
J: TRBJ2-1
size: many
V: TRBV5-1
length: 14
CDR3: CASSGGDSYNEQFF
DNA: TGCGCCAGCAGCGGGGGAGACTCCTACAATGAGCAGTTCTTC

D: -
J: TRBJ2-3
size: few
V: TRBV18
length: 16
CDR3: CASSSDPRLDTDTQYF
DNA: TGTGCCAGCTCATCCGACCCCAGACTCGACACAGATACGCAGTATTTT

D: -
J: TRBJ1-2
size: many
V: TRBV2
length: 15
CDR3: CASSEVRLGVYGYTF
DNA: TGTGCCAGCAGTGAAGTCCGGTTAGGGGTCTATGGCTACACCTTC

D: -
J: TRBJ1-2
size: many
V: TRBV12-3/TRBV12-4
length: 12
CDR3: CASSFDSLGYTF
DNA: TGTGCCAGCAGTTTTGACAGTCTAGGCTACACCTTC

D: -
J: TRBJ1-5
size: many
V: TRBV6-1
length: 16
CDR3: CASSALPGRNNQPQHF
DNA: TGTGCCAGCAGCGCACTGCCGGGACGGAACAATCAGCCCCAGCATTTT

D: TRBD1
J: TRBJ1-4
size: many
V: TRBV2
length: 14
CDR3: CASTQQGAGEKLFF
DNA: TGTGCCAGCACCCAACAGGGGGCGGGGGAAAAACTGTTTTTT

D: TRBD1
J: TRBJ1-1
size: few
V: TRBV10-3
length: 14
CDR3: CAISVGQGYTEAFF
DNA: TGTGCCATCAGTGTGGGACAGGGATACACTGAAGCTTTCTTT

D: TRBD2
J: TRBJ2-1
size: -
V: TRBV7-7
length: 15
CDR3: CASSLQAGDENEQFF
DNA: TGTGCTAGCAGCTTACAGGCGGGGGATGAGAATGAGCAGTTCTTC

D: TRBD1
J: TRBJ2-1
size: many
V: TRBV18
length: 15
CDR3: CASSPRTGGGNEQFF
DNA: TGTGCCAGCTCACCACGGACAGGGGGAGGGAATGAGCAGTTCTTC

D: -
J: TRBJ2-1
size: -
V: TRBV6-2/TRBV6-3
length: 13
CDR3: CASKPRTGNEQFF
DNA: TGTGCCAGCAAACCCCGAACAGGCAATGAGCAGTTCTTC

D: TRBD2
J: TRBJ2-1
size: few
V: TRBV3-1
length: 16
CDR3: CASRKTSGGWNNEQFF
DNA: TGTGCCAGCAGAAAGACTAGCGGGGGCTGGAACAATGAGCAGTTCTTC

D: -
J: TRBJ2-7
size: many
V: TRBV30
length: 14
CDR3: CAWSRDGTSREQYF
DNA: TGTGCCTGGAGTAGGGACGGAACGTCTCGGGAGCAGTACTTC

D: TRBD1
J: TRBJ1-2
size: -
V: TRBV6-2/TRBV6-3
length: 13
CDR3: CASSYSAGGRYTF
DNA: TGTGCCAGCAGTTACTCGGCAGGGGGGCGCTACACCTTC

D: -
J: TRBJ1-1
size: many
V: TRBV9
length: 12
CDR3: CASSVGGTEAFF
DNA: TGTGCCAGCAGCGTAGGGGGCACTGAAGCTTTCTTT

D: -
J: TRBJ1-2
size: many
V: TRBV11-2
length: 12
CDR3: CASSSGGVGYTF
DNA: TGTGCCAGCAGCTCGGGGGGTGTTGGCTACACCTTC

D: -
J: TRBJ2-7
size: -
V: TRBV12-3/TRBV12-4
length: 13
CDR3: CASSQAGPYEQYF
DNA: TGTGCCAGCAGCCAGGCCGGGCCCTACGAGCAGTACTTC

D: -
J: TRBJ2-2
size: -
V: TRBV19
length: 14
CDR3: CASSFSADTGELFF
DNA: TGTGCCAGTAGCTTCAGTGCGGACACCGGGGAGCTGTTTTTT

D: TRBD1
J: TRBJ1-1
size: many
V: TRBV3-1
length: 14
CDR3: CASSQPGGQTEAFF
DNA: TGTGCCAGCAGCCAGCCAGGGGGCCAGACTGAAGCTTTCTTT

D: -
J: TRBJ2-2
size: many
V: TRBV7-6
length: 13
CDR3: CASSLAGAGELFF
DNA: TGTGCCAGCAGCTTAGCTGGGGCCGGGGAGCTGTTTTTT

D: TRBD2
J: TRBJ2-1
size: many
V: TRBV7-2
length: 15
CDR3: CASSPPGLAPNEQFF
DNA: TGTGCCAGCAGCCCGCCGGGACTAGCGCCCAATGAGCAGTTCTTC

D: -
J: TRBJ2-1
size: many
V: TRBV6-1
length: 11
CDR3: CASSEPNEQFF
DNA: TGTGCCAGCAGTGAACCCAATGAGCAGTTCTTC

D: -
J: TRBJ2-5
size: many
V: TRBV12-3/TRBV12-4
length: 14
CDR3: CASSSHRDQETQYF
DNA: TGTGCCAGCAGCTCCCACAGGGACCAAGAGACCCAGTACTTC

D: -
J: TRBJ1-1
size: many
V: TRBV30
length: 13
CDR3: CAWSEGSRTEAFF
DNA: TGTGCCTGGAGTGAGGGGAGCCGCACTGAAGCTTTCTTT

D: TRBD2
J: TRBJ2-7
size: -
V: TRBV20-1
length: 15
CDR3: CSARDTLAGIYEQYF
DNA: TGCAGTGCTAGAGATACGCTAGCGGGTATCTACGAGCAGTACTTC

D: -
J: TRBJ2-5
size: -
V: TRBV19
length: 16
CDR3: CASSATPRVSSETQYF
DNA: TGTGCCAGTAGTGCCACGCCCAGGGTTTCTTCAGAGACCCAGTACTTC

D: -
J: TRBJ2-5
size: -
V: TRBV29-1
length: 10
CDR3: CSVPGETQYF
DNA: TGCAGCGTCCCCGGGGAGACCCAGTACTTC

D: -
J: TRBJ1-1
size: many
V: TRBV12-3/TRBV12-4
length: 14
CDR3: CASRETGFKVEAFF
DNA: TGTGCCAGCAGGGAAACAGGGTTTAAGGTAGAAGCTTTCTTT

D: -
J: TRBJ1-1
size: once
V: TRBV12-3/TRBV12-4
length: 13
CDR3: CATRTGFNTEAFF
DNA: TGTGCCACCAGAACAGGATTTAACACTGAAGCTTTCTTT

D: -
J: TRBJ1-5
size: many
V: TRBV2
length: 14
CDR3: CASSDWGADQPQHF
DNA: TGTGCCAGCAGTGATTGGGGGGCTGACCAGCCCCAGCATTTT

D: -
J: TRBJ2-5
size: -
V: TRBV11-2
length: 13
CDR3: CASSLDPTPAQYF
DNA: TGTGCCAGCAGCTTGGATCCGACTCCCGCCCAGTACTTC

D: -
J: TRBJ1-6
size: -
V: TRBV6-1
length: 15
CDR3: CASRIQVWGNSPLHF
DNA: TGTGCCAGCAGAATTCAGGTTTGGGGTAATTCACCCCTCCACTTT

D: -
J: TRBJ2-5
size: many
V: TRBV12-3/TRBV12-4
length: 13
CDR3: CASDSRAGETQYF
DNA: TGTGCCAGCGATAGCAGGGCGGGAGAGACCCAGTACTTC

D: -
J: TRBJ2-2
size: -
V: TRBV5-4
length: 16
CDR3: CASSPPDRANTGELFF
DNA: TGTGCCAGCAGCCCTCCGGACAGAGCGAACACCGGGGAGCTGTTTTTT

D: -
J: TRBJ1-2
size: -
V: TRBV19
length: 12
CDR3: CASTLSRERYTF
DNA: TGTGCCAGTACCCTGTCCAGGGAGCGCTACACCTTC

D: -
J: TRBJ2-7
size: -
V: TRBV6-1
length: 14
CDR3: CASTPSYYDYEQYF
DNA: TGTGCCAGCACCCCCTCCTACTACGACTACGAGCAGTACTTC

D: -
J: TRBJ2-1
size: -
V: TRBV5-4
length: 14
CDR3: CASNLGGQVNEQFF
DNA: TGTGCCAGCAATTTGGGGGGGCAGGTCAATGAGCAGTTCTTC

D: -
J: TRBJ1-2
size: -
V: TRBV18
length: 12
CDR3: CASSIDTYGYTF
DNA: TGTGCCAGCTCAATTGACACCTATGGCTACACCTTC

D: -
J: TRBJ2-7
size: -
V: TRBV3-1
length: 14
CDR3: CASSQSDRRNEQYF
DNA: TGTGCCAGCAGCCAGAGTGACCGGAGGAACGAGCAGTACTTC

D: -
J: TRBJ2-7
size: few
V: TRBV6-1
length: 14
CDR3: CASSDPRGFYEQYF
DNA: TGTGCCAGCAGTGATCCACGAGGGTTCTACGAGCAGTACTTC

D: TRBD2
J: TRBJ2-7
size: -
V: TRBV20-1
length: 16
CDR3: CSAGGLISGLVGEQYF
DNA: TGCAGTGCTGGAGGTCTCATTAGCGGGCTGGTTGGCGAGCAGTACTTC

D: TRBD1
J: TRBJ2-1
size: -
V: TRBV6-1
length: 14
CDR3: CASSRDRGRREQFF
DNA: TGTGCCAGCAGTCGGGACAGGGGGCGAAGGGAGCAGTTCTTC

D: TRBD1
J: TRBJ2-7
size: -
V: TRBV5-1
length: 14
CDR3: CASSLMPGGYEQYF
DNA: TGCGCCAGCAGCTTGATGCCAGGGGGCTACGAGCAGTACTTC

D: -
J: TRBJ1-2
size: many
V: TRBV7-8
length: 13
CDR3: CASSKTGFGGYTF
DNA: TGTGCCAGCAGCAAGACAGGTTTTGGTGGCTACACCTTC

D: -
J: TRBJ1-2
size: many
V: TRBV6-1
length: 13
CDR3: CASSDGGRKGYTF
DNA: TGTGCCAGCAGTGACGGGGGGCGAAAGGGCTACACCTTC

D: TRBD2
J: TRBJ2-5
size: few
V: TRBV20-1
length: 17
CDR3: CSAAILGLAGAKETQYF
DNA: TGCAGTGCTGCTATCTTGGGACTAGCGGGGGCAAAGGAGACCCAGTACTTC

D: -
J: TRBJ1-1
size: many
V: TRBV6-1
length: 16
CDR3: CASTLPPGWEKTEAFF
DNA: TGTGCCAGCACCTTACCCCCAGGGTGGGAGAAGACTGAAGCTTTCTTT

D: -
J: TRBJ1-5
size: many
V: TRBV7-2
length: 15
CDR3: CASSLVVAGDQPQHF
DNA: TGTGCCAGCAGCTTAGTCGTGGCCGGAGATCAGCCCCAGCATTTT

D: -
J: TRBJ1-1
size: -
V: TRBV19
length: 15
CDR3: CASSIAGGLNTEAFF
DNA: TGTGCCAGTAGTATAGCTGGAGGGTTGAACACTGAAGCTTTCTTT

D: TRBD1
J: TRBJ1-6
size: -
V: TRBV6-1
length: 18
CDR3: CASSYSSGQGGYNSPLHF
DNA: TGTGCCAGCAGTTATTCTTCTGGACAGGGGGGATATAATTCACCCCTCCACTTT

D: -
J: TRBJ2-2
size: few
V: TRBV6-1
length: 13
CDR3: CASSKAGHGELFF
DNA: TGTGCCAGCAGTAAAGCGGGTCACGGGGAGCTGTTTTTT

D: -
J: TRBJ2-7
size: -
V: TRBV9
length: 15
CDR3: CASSVVAGSTYEQYF
DNA: TGTGCCAGCAGCGTAGTGGCGGGGTCCACCTACGAGCAGTACTTC

D: -
J: TRBJ2-2
size: many
V: TRBV9
length: 13
CDR3: CASSARNTGELFF
DNA: TGTGCCAGCAGCGCTCGAAACACCGGGGAGCTGTTTTTT

D: TRBD2
J: TRBJ2-5
size: many
V: TRBV5-1
length: 17
CDR3: CASSLLGTSVNQETQYF
DNA: TGCGCCAGCAGCCTGCTAGGGACTAGCGTAAACCAAGAGACCCAGTACTTC

D: -
J: TRBJ2-7
size: -
V: TRBV27
length: 14
CDR3: CASSLQGPFREQYF
DNA: TGTGCCAGCAGTTTGCAAGGGCCCTTTAGGGAGCAGTACTTC

D: -
J: TRBJ1-4
size: once
V: TRBV10-2
length: 15
CDR3: CASSEPWTVPRELFF
DNA: TGCGCCAGCAGTGAGCCCTGGACAGTCCCTAGGGAACTGTTTTTT

D: TRBD1
J: TRBJ2-5
size: many
V: TRBV7-8
length: 15
CDR3: CASSWERDSQETQYF
DNA: TGTGCCAGCAGCTGGGAGAGGGACAGCCAAGAGACCCAGTACTTC

D: -
J: TRBJ1-1
size: many
V: TRBV27
length: 17
CDR3: CASSRLTLTALNTEAFF
DNA: TGTGCCAGCAGCCGACTAACCCTGACAGCGCTGAACACTGAAGCTTTCTTT